These T cell receptor beta chains were read from a single sample in a study of human T cells and chemical hapten exposure. Each CDR3 protein is one row after TCRdb ran MiXCR on the RACE reads. The top ten hold roughly 2% of the sample, which has approximately 60,000 distinct CDR3 sequences, 9.5% to 11% seen once. Source: whole blood, taken in connection with sensitization to the hapten diphenylcyclopropenone (DPC). The receptors stem from a woman in her 30s with alopecia areata. Some clones in this sample may be carry-over from other donors' samples. CDR3s include the opening cysteine and the closing phenylalanine or tryptophan. D genes are given only for firm matches. Size is stated for part of the rows, as once, few or many counts, or as a class when the clone is expanded.

j_gene: TRBJ2-7; abundance: NA; d_gene: TRBD2; v_gene: TRBV29-1; CDR3nt: TGCAGCGGAGGCGCGGGAGGGCCTTACGAGCAGTACTTC; CDR3aa: CSGGAGGPYEQYF
j_gene: TRBJ2-1; abundance: few; d_gene: TRBD2; v_gene: TRBV6-1; CDR3nt: TGTGCCAGCAGTGAAAATCTAGCGGGGGGGCTGAATGAGCAGTTCTTC; CDR3aa: CASSENLAGGLNEQFF
j_gene: TRBJ2-1; abundance: few; d_gene: NA; v_gene: TRBV6-6; CDR3nt: TGTGCCAGCAAGGGATACAATGAGCAGTTCTTC; CDR3aa: CASKGYNEQFF
j_gene: TRBJ1-2; abundance: few; d_gene: NA; v_gene: TRBV6-2/TRBV6-3; CDR3nt: TGTGCCAGCAGTTACTTCCATTCGGGGAACAATGGCTACACCTTC; CDR3aa: CASSYFHSGNNGYTF
j_gene: TRBJ1-5; abundance: once; d_gene: TRBD1; v_gene: TRBV7-2; CDR3nt: TGTGCCAGCAGCTTTACAGGGGATCAGCCCCAGCATTTT; CDR3aa: CASSFTGDQPQHF
j_gene: TRBJ2-1; abundance: few; d_gene: NA; v_gene: TRBV4-3; CDR3nt: TGCGCCAGCAGCCAAGAATTCGGCGGGACCAATGAGCAGTTCTTC; CDR3aa: CASSQEFGGTNEQFF
j_gene: TRBJ1-1; abundance: few; d_gene: NA; v_gene: TRBV29-1; CDR3nt: TGCAGCGTTGTAACGCAGGGGAACACTGAAGCTTTCTTT; CDR3aa: CSVVTQGNTEAFF
j_gene: TRBJ1-6; abundance: many; d_gene: NA; v_gene: TRBV28; CDR3nt: TGTGCCAGCAGTCCCTTAACGGGTCATTCACCCCTCCACTTT; CDR3aa: CASSPLTGHSPLHF
j_gene: TRBJ2-5; abundance: few; d_gene: NA; v_gene: TRBV6-2/TRBV6-3; CDR3nt: TGTGCCAGCAGTTACTCGGGGAGTCTGCGAGAGACCCAGTACTTC; CDR3aa: CASSYSGSLRETQYF
j_gene: TRBJ2-3; abundance: few; d_gene: NA; v_gene: TRBV29-1; CDR3nt: TGCAGCGTTGAAGAAAGCACAGATACGCAGTATTTT; CDR3aa: CSVEESTDTQYF
j_gene: TRBJ1-3; abundance: once; d_gene: NA; v_gene: TRBV12-3/TRBV12-4; CDR3nt: TGTGCCAGCAGCGAAGGAAACACCATATATTTT; CDR3aa: CASSEGNTIYF
j_gene: TRBJ2-3; abundance: few; d_gene: NA; v_gene: TRBV3-1; CDR3nt: TGTGCCAGCAGCCAAGAAGGTCCAGATACGCAGTATTTT; CDR3aa: CASSQEGPDTQYF
j_gene: TRBJ2-2; abundance: few; d_gene: NA; v_gene: TRBV24-1; CDR3nt: TGTGCCACCAGTGTGGGGGGCCATACTGTCGGGGAGCTGTTTTTT; CDR3aa: CATSVGGHTVGELFF
j_gene: TRBJ2-6; abundance: few; d_gene: TRBD1; v_gene: TRBV4-3; CDR3nt: TGCGCCAGCAGCCCCCGGGACAGGGGGCCTGGGGCCAACGTCCTGACTTTC; CDR3aa: CASSPRDRGPGANVLTF
j_gene: TRBJ2-7; abundance: once; d_gene: NA; v_gene: TRBV7-8; CDR3nt: TGTGCCAGCAGCCCTAGACCCAGCGAGTTTAACGAGCAGTACTTC; CDR3aa: CASSPRPSEFNEQYF
j_gene: TRBJ1-2; abundance: many; d_gene: TRBD1; v_gene: TRBV28; CDR3nt: TGTGCCAGCACCTCCTCGGGACAGGGGTATGGCTACACCTTC; CDR3aa: CASTSSGQGYGYTF
j_gene: TRBJ2-7; abundance: many; d_gene: NA; v_gene: TRBV27; CDR3nt: TGTGCCAGCAGTTTGGGCCCGACCTACGAGCAGTACTTC; CDR3aa: CASSLGPTYEQYF
j_gene: TRBJ2-3; abundance: NA; d_gene: TRBD2; v_gene: TRBV7-6; CDR3nt: TGTGCCAGCAGCTCATCCGGGACTAGCGGGAGGTATACAGATACGCAGTATTTT; CDR3aa: CASSSSGTSGRYTDTQYF
j_gene: TRBJ1-2; abundance: NA; d_gene: NA; v_gene: TRBV19; CDR3nt: TGTGCCGGTTCCGACACAGGCAACTATGGCTACACCTTC; CDR3aa: CAGSDTGNYGYTF
j_gene: TRBJ2-1; abundance: many; d_gene: NA; v_gene: TRBV2; CDR3nt: TGTGCCAGCACTAAAGGTTTAGGTGGAGGGCGCAATGAGCAGTTCTTC; CDR3aa: CASTKGLGGGRNEQFF
j_gene: TRBJ1-3; abundance: few; d_gene: NA; v_gene: TRBV29-1; CDR3nt: TGCAGCGTTGAGAGGGGCCACTCTGGAAACACCATATATTTT; CDR3aa: CSVERGHSGNTIYF
j_gene: TRBJ1-4; abundance: many; d_gene: TRBD1; v_gene: TRBV5-1; CDR3nt: TGCGCCAGCAGGTATCACCCGGATCAGGGGGCAGAGGAAAAACTGTTTTTT; CDR3aa: CASRYHPDQGAEEKLFF
j_gene: TRBJ1-2; abundance: many; d_gene: NA; v_gene: TRBV7-9; CDR3nt: TGTGCCAGCAGCTTAATTGGGCTCCCGGCGGGCTACACCTTC; CDR3aa: CASSLIGLPAGYTF
j_gene: TRBJ1-2; abundance: NA; d_gene: TRBD1; v_gene: TRBV27; CDR3nt: TGTGCCAGCATGGGACAGGGGGCTTATGGCTACACCTTC; CDR3aa: CASMGQGAYGYTF